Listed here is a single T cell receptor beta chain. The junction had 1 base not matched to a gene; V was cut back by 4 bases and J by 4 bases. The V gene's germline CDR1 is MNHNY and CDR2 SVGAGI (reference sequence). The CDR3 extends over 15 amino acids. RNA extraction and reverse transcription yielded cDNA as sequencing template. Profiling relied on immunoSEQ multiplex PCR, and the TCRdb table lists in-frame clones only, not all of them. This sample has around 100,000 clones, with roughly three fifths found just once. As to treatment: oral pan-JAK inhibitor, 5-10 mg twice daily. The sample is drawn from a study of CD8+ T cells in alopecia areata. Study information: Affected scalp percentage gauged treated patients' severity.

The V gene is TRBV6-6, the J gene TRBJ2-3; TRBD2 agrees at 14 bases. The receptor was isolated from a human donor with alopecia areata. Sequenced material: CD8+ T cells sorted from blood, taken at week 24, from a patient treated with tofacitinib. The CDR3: CASSLTSGGADTQYF. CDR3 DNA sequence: TGTGCCAGCAGTTTGACTAGCGGGGGGGCAGATACGCAGTATTTT.